This is a list of T cell receptor beta chains from one sample in a study of T cell repertoires in cytomegalovirus infection. Antigen specificity for these receptors is unknown. TCRdb re-called the reads with MiXCR, one entry per CDR3 protein. The sample consists of fewer than 70,000 distinct CDR3 sequences, 25% to 30% of them appearing once. Sequenced here: CD8+ T cells from cultured PBMCs, sampled from culture after CMV antigen stimulation. Receptor source: a human donor in good health (CMV status not recorded). Some clones in this sample may be carry-over from other donors' samples. The conserved cysteine and the conserved F or W are not part of the CDR3 here. Fields, in order: clone size, V gene, J gene, CDR3 protein. Some rows mark clone size as missing; the rest say once, few, many or name a class of expanded clone.

abundance: few; v_gene: TRBV7-2; j_gene: TRBJ2-7; CDR3aa: ASSFPLGGGEQY
abundance: NA; v_gene: TRBV27; j_gene: TRBJ1-2; CDR3aa: ASSTKQGGIDGYT
abundance: few; v_gene: TRBV4-1; j_gene: TRBJ1-4; CDR3aa: ASSQAEDRGQEKLF
abundance: NA; v_gene: TRBV12-3/TRBV12-4; j_gene: TRBJ1-1; CDR3aa: ASSLRGRTEAF
abundance: many; v_gene: TRBV12-3/TRBV12-4; j_gene: TRBJ1-2; CDR3aa: ASSLPGTGDSGYT
abundance: many; v_gene: TRBV6-2/TRBV6-3; j_gene: TRBJ2-7; CDR3aa: ASSPDGYEQY
abundance: many; v_gene: TRBV7-9; j_gene: TRBJ1-3; CDR3aa: ASSPPGGPLTSGNTIY
abundance: NA; v_gene: TRBV7-6; j_gene: TRBJ2-1; CDR3aa: ASSLGGPYNEQF
abundance: few; v_gene: TRBV6-6; j_gene: TRBJ2-1; CDR3aa: ASSSGLVNSYNEQF
abundance: few; v_gene: TRBV20-1; j_gene: TRBJ2-7; CDR3aa: SARDVSSYEQY
abundance: many; v_gene: TRBV12-3/TRBV12-4; j_gene: TRBJ2-7; CDR3aa: ASSPRGAGREQY
abundance: NA; v_gene: TRBV5-6; j_gene: TRBJ2-7; CDR3aa: ASSARDRAHEQY
abundance: NA; v_gene: TRBV29-1; j_gene: TRBJ1-2; CDR3aa: SVEDDRESFYGYT
abundance: NA; v_gene: TRBV11-2; j_gene: TRBJ1-1; CDR3aa: ASSQPQWTGRPEAF
abundance: NA; v_gene: TRBV4-1; j_gene: TRBJ1-4; CDR3aa: ASSLSATNEKLF
abundance: few; v_gene: TRBV27; j_gene: TRBJ1-2; CDR3aa: ASSMGGRVDGYT
abundance: many; v_gene: TRBV7-9; j_gene: TRBJ2-3; CDR3aa: ASIHSGGLPDTQY
abundance: few; v_gene: TRBV27; j_gene: TRBJ1-2; CDR3aa: ASRDTNGYT
abundance: few; v_gene: TRBV10-3; j_gene: TRBJ2-1; CDR3aa: AISATAPEQF
abundance: NA; v_gene: TRBV4-2; j_gene: TRBJ2-5; CDR3aa: ASSQAAGGGETQY
abundance: NA; v_gene: TRBV6-2/TRBV6-3; j_gene: TRBJ1-1; CDR3aa: ASSTSPSVAMNTEAF
abundance: few; v_gene: TRBV5-1; j_gene: TRBJ2-7; CDR3aa: ASSPSRAGTSYEQY
abundance: few; v_gene: TRBV6-1; j_gene: TRBJ2-1; CDR3aa: ANQQGANEQF
abundance: NA; v_gene: TRBV4-3; j_gene: TRBJ2-1; CDR3aa: ASSQVSASGGSQRF
abundance: NA; v_gene: TRBV15; j_gene: TRBJ2-7; CDR3aa: ATSEGRTSYEQY
abundance: NA; v_gene: TRBV6-2/TRBV6-3; j_gene: TRBJ1-2; CDR3aa: ASSYAGISYGYT
abundance: few; v_gene: TRBV5-1; j_gene: TRBJ2-1; CDR3aa: ASSLEGGGYNEQF
abundance: NA; v_gene: TRBV11-3; j_gene: TRBJ1-1; CDR3aa: ASTGGAAEAF
abundance: few; v_gene: TRBV4-2; j_gene: TRBJ1-2; CDR3aa: ASSPSETGTYGYT
abundance: NA; v_gene: TRBV11-2; j_gene: TRBJ2-5; CDR3aa: ASIGTLGETQY
abundance: NA; v_gene: TRBV29-1; j_gene: TRBJ1-2; CDR3aa: SVDKQGPNYGYT
abundance: NA; v_gene: TRBV27; j_gene: TRBJ2-1; CDR3aa: ASSVRLAGSSYNEQF
abundance: few; v_gene: TRBV2; j_gene: TRBJ2-2; CDR3aa: ASTGQGAFTGELF
abundance: many; v_gene: TRBV7-8; j_gene: TRBJ2-2; CDR3aa: ASSLAGLRVNTGELF
abundance: NA; v_gene: TRBV27; j_gene: TRBJ1-4; CDR3aa: ASSRVGAEKLF
abundance: NA; v_gene: TRBV12-3/TRBV12-4; j_gene: TRBJ1-2; CDR3aa: ASTPGETGRVYGYT
abundance: NA; v_gene: TRBV10-3; j_gene: TRBJ1-4; CDR3aa: AISESAGGNEKLF
abundance: few; v_gene: TRBV6-1; j_gene: TRBJ2-7; CDR3aa: ASSEVGEYEQY
abundance: NA; v_gene: TRBV7-2; j_gene: TRBJ2-2; CDR3aa: ASSPRDRGPDTGELF
abundance: many; v_gene: TRBV11-2; j_gene: TRBJ2-3; CDR3aa: ASSFGSLQGLAENTQY
abundance: NA; v_gene: TRBV12-3/TRBV12-4; j_gene: TRBJ1-5; CDR3aa: ASSLPQGQPQH
abundance: NA; v_gene: TRBV6-2/TRBV6-3; j_gene: TRBJ2-7; CDR3aa: ASSPREAVY
abundance: few; v_gene: TRBV13; j_gene: TRBJ2-3; CDR3aa: ASSNSGGAGTDTQY
abundance: many; v_gene: TRBV10-3; j_gene: TRBJ1-6; CDR3aa: AISDGGTDNSPLH
abundance: NA; v_gene: TRBV27; j_gene: TRBJ2-3; CDR3aa: ASSLLPGTAYTDTQY
abundance: NA; v_gene: TRBV28; j_gene: TRBJ2-1; CDR3aa: ASSQQPGTLNEQF
abundance: few; v_gene: TRBV20-1; j_gene: TRBJ2-3; CDR3aa: SVHPGRARGDTQY
abundance: few; v_gene: TRBV7-8; j_gene: TRBJ2-7; CDR3aa: ASSANRVTYEQY
abundance: NA; v_gene: TRBV6-1; j_gene: TRBJ2-1; CDR3aa: ASSEFDSGGVDNEQF
abundance: many; v_gene: TRBV7-8; j_gene: TRBJ2-7; CDR3aa: ASSSPQGPKGTYEQY
abundance: many; v_gene: TRBV7-8; j_gene: TRBJ2-1; CDR3aa: ASSLAGLSYNEQF
abundance: NA; v_gene: TRBV9; j_gene: TRBJ2-1; CDR3aa: ASGPSGEREQF
abundance: few; v_gene: TRBV7-2; j_gene: TRBJ2-5; CDR3aa: ASSAEGFQETQY
abundance: few; v_gene: TRBV30; j_gene: TRBJ1-1; CDR3aa: ASRGRNTEAF
abundance: many; v_gene: TRBV7-6; j_gene: TRBJ2-7; CDR3aa: ASSLKQTYEQY